This entry concerns a single T cell receptor beta chain. The sample holds one count of this clonotype. The antigen it recognizes is unknown. Per-nucleotide qualities are absent, and no much larger clonotype sits a single base away. One read offers little support. This entry is derived from a study of CD8+CD57+ T cells in acquired aplastic anemia (dated by TCRdb to between 2018 and 2020). Broadly, across the study: Extracted DNA from sorted CD4+ and CD8+ cells averaged 3.2 ug, ranging from about 0.18 to 27.4 ug. CD8+CD57+ expansion was defined as a frequency above the mean frequency observed in healthy subjects. Study-wide conclusions, independent of this receptor: Twenty-nine CD8+ CDR3 sequences were found in both patients and controls but appeared to be highly expressed in patients and within the immunodominant clones of the patients. No significant difference in CD8+ Simpson's diversity was found between patients and healthy controls (P=0.060).

Flow cytometry had shown CD8+CD57+ cell expansion in the patients selected for sequencing. Every patient had a diagnosis of severe acquired aplastic anemia based on International Study of Aplastic Anemia and Agranulocytosis and Camitta criteria. No patient had received any therapy when blood was sampled. In this study, sorted CD4+ and CD8+ T cells from the blood of healthy subjects and of severe aplastic anemia patients had their TCR repertoires deep-sequenced. Patients were enrolled under clinicaltrials.gov protocols 00001620, 01623167, 00001397, 00071045, 00081523 and 00961064 in the USA. Ficoll-Paque density gradient centrifugation was used to isolate peripheral blood mononuclear cells. CD4+ and CD8+ T cells were sorted by FACS or magnetic beads before DNA extraction. Profiling of TCR beta VDJ combinations and CDR3 sequences used genomic DNA as the template. An Illumina HiSeq 2000 was the platform used for TCR repertoire sequencing. The authors processed their data as follows. Repertoires were assessed using TRBV/TRBJ rearrangement plots, CDR3 size and DJ length profiles, and Simpson's diversity index. The most abundant DNA sequence in the deep sequencing data was taken as the immunodominant clone. CDR3 amino acid sequences were checked for sharing between subjects and were compared against published repertoires and the VDJdb database. In-frame beta chains were kept once TCRdb had trimmed the public reads at Q25 with fastp and called clones with MiXCR. Each record represents a unique CDR3 protein, reported with the most common genes and DNA among its rows. These V and J calls rely on TCRdb rather than the paper's analysis. Within this sample are 150,000 or so distinct CDR3 sequences, with approximately 52% of them counted one time only. The top ten hold approximately 12% of the sample.

The CDR3 starts with the cysteine, ends with the phenylalanine, and has 12 residues. The read is trimmed to its CDR3 DNA, 36 bases read in frame from base 1. For CDR1 and CDR2, the germline V gene (reference sequence) lists SEHNR and FQNEAQ. V sheds 6 bases and J sheds 5 bases, leaving 11 bases between their ends. This clonotype was sampled from a human donor with aplastic anemia. The sequencing input was sorted CD4+, CD8+, or CD8+CD57+ T cells (not recorded which) from PBMCs. This sequence uses TRBV7-9 and TRBJ2-7; no D segment can be confidently identified. The CDR3 in this case is CASSGEADEQYF. Read as DNA, the sequence is TGTGCCAGCAGTGGCGAGGCCGACGAGCAGTACTTC.